These 23 T cell receptor beta chains were sequenced from one sample in a study of T cells in localized non-small cell lung cancer. The table came from immunoSEQ multiplex PCR; TCRdb's copy has only in-frame clones and leaves some out. This sample has 45,000 to 55,000 clones, with about 80% found just once. The sequencing used peripheral blood, collected before any cancer treatment. These receptor sequences come from a man between 40 and 70 years old with stage I squamous cell lung carcinoma.

In the case of this clone: Since a much larger clone is just one base distant, this may be a read error. Because the CDR3 is missing its conserved closing phenylalanine or tryptophan, this is likely a read error. The chain is built from TRBV7-9 and TRBJ1-6; TRBD1 might be the D (5 bases). Germline CDR1 SEHNR, CDR2 FQNEAQ (reference sequence). This CDR3 comprises 16 residues. Trimming removed 3 bases from V and 6 bases from J, with 15 bases in between. In DNA form, the CDR3 reads TGTGCCAGCAGCTTGGTCGGGGGTGAGGCTAATTCACCCCTCCACCTT. Its protein product is CASSLVGGEANSPLHL.

The gene calls are TRBV11-3 and TRBJ1-1; 7 bases are shared with TRBD1. This CDR3 has 15 amino acids. The germline V gene has CDR1 SGHNT and CDR2 YENEEA. After removal of 5 bases from V and 0 bases from J, the junction contained 6 bases not matched to a gene. The CDR3 sequence: CASSRTGTVNTEAFF. In DNA, the CDR3 is TGTGCCAGCAGCCGAACCGGGACAGTGAACACTGAAGCTTTCTTT.

V gene TRBV7-2 combines with J gene TRBJ1-2; tentative D call: TRBD1 (5 bases). The germline V and J ends were trimmed by 1 base and 2 bases, with 8 bases remaining between them. Germline V gene data show CDR1 as SGHTA and CDR2 as FQGNSA. The CDR3 loop spans 14 amino acids. The CDR3 nucleotides read TGTGCCAGCAGCTTAGATTCAGGGAACTATGGCTACACCTTC. Protein product: CASSLDSGNYGYTF.

The chain's CDR3 is CATSSELSNYGYTF. CDR3 DNA sequence: TGTGCCACCAGTTCGGAACTATCTAACTATGGCTACACCTTC. The chain is built from TRBV15 and TRBJ1-2; no firm D call. The germline V gene encodes CDR1 LNHNV and CDR2 YYDKDF (reference sequence). This CDR3 region has 14 residues. Between the trimmed V and J ends, which lost 6 bases and 0 bases, there was a span of 11 bases. Full variable domain (rest looked up from reference TRBV15 and TRBJ1-2): DAMVIQNPRYQVTQFGKPVTLSCSQTLNHNVMYWYQQKSSQAPKLLFHYYDKDFNNEADTPDNFQSRRPNTSFCFLDIRSPGLGDTAMYLCATSSELSNYGYTFGSGTRLTVV.

The rearrangement joins TRBV7-9 to TRBJ1-1, with TRBD1 as a possible D gene (5 bases). Germline V gives CDR1 SEHNR, CDR2 FQNEAQ (reference sequence). The CDR3 contains 13 residues. Trimming removed 1 base from V and 5 bases from J, with 8 bases in between. The CDR3 sequence is CASSLEQGTEAFF. The CDR3 nucleotides are TGTGCCAGCAGCTTAGAGCAGGGTACTGAAGCTTTCTTT.

V gene TRBV5-8 combines with J gene TRBJ1-1, with a tentative D call TRBD1 (6 bases). The CDR3 covers 16 residues. V gave up 2 bases and J gave up 5 bases, with 19 bases separating them. Germline V gene data show CDR1 as SGHTS and CDR2 as YDEGEE. The CDR3, as DNA: TGTGCCAGCAGCTTAAAGTTCCGGGGGCGGGGGACTGAAGCTTTCTTT. This sequence encodes CASSLKFRGRGTEAFF.

This chain connects TRBV15 to TRBJ2-5, with D possibly TRBD2 on 7 matching bases. This CDR3 spans 13 amino acids. V was cut by 11 bases and J by 5 bases, with 18 bases left in between. Germline CDR1 LNHNV, CDR2 YYDKDF (reference sequence). Here the CDR3 reads CAPGGGGGETQYF. In DNA form, the CDR3 reads TGTGCCCCTGGGGGCGGGGGCGGCGAGACCCAGTACTTC.

In this sample, this clone turned up a few times. The chain combines TRBV9 with TRBJ2-3; the D gene is possibly TRBD2 (5 bases). In germline, CDR1 is SGDLS, CDR2 YYNGEE. The V and J ends lost 4 bases and 0 bases respectively, with 12 bases between them. CDR3 length equals 15 residues. The CDR3 nucleotides read TGTGCCAGCAGCCTGGACTCACCTAGCACAGATACGCAGTATTTT. This sequence encodes CASSLDSPSTDTQYF.

The table lists this clone with a count of one. V and J are TRBV9 and TRBJ1-2; the D is unclear. This CDR3 comprises 14 residues. V lost 0 bases and J 8 bases, leaving 14 bases between the germline ends. Germline lookup yields CDR1 SGDLS and CDR2 YYNGEE. CDR3 coding DNA: TGTGCCAGCAGCGTAGGGAGCCTATCGGACGGCTACACCTTC. Translating gives CASSVGSLSDGYTF.

V is TRBV23-1 and J is TRBJ2-5; tentative D call: TRBD1 (6 bases). TRBV23-1 is given ORF status, its function remaining uncertain. Trimming cost V 8 bases and J 7 bases, with 23 bases left between them. The CDR3 is 15 amino acids. The CDR3 protein is CASQQDSRGRGTQYF. The CDR3 bases are TGCGCCAGCCAGCAAGATAGCAGGGGAAGGGGGACCCAGTACTTC.

This sequence joins TRBV10-3 and TRBJ2-5, with D maybe TRBD1 (5 bases). Deletions cut 2 bases from V and 5 bases from J, with 9 bases between. Looked up from germline, CDR1 is ENHRY and CDR2 is SYGVKD. The CDR3 extends over 13 amino acids. This CDR3 is CAISERAGETQYF. Here the CDR3 DNA reads TGTGCCATCAGTGAGAGGGCAGGGGAGACCCAGTACTTC.

This chain uses TRBV6-5 with TRBJ2-1; D is unclear. The CDR3 is 13 amino acids. Per germline, CDR1 MNHEY and CDR2 SVGAGI. The V and J ends lost 7 bases and 9 bases respectively, with 16 bases between them. CDR3 sequence reads: CASNPRPWGEQFF. The CDR3 DNA sequence: TGTGCCAGCAACCCGAGGCCCTGGGGTGAGCAGTTCTTC.

The CDR3 coding sequence is TGTGCCAGCAGCTCCTACACAGATACGCAGTATTTT. This gives the protein CASSSYTDTQYF. This chain links TRBV7-2 with TRBJ2-3; D is unresolved. The length of the CDR3 is 12 residues. Germline V gene lookup returns CDR1 SGHTA and CDR2 FQGNSA. V was trimmed by 4 bases and J by 2 bases, leaving 4 bases between them.

CDR3 bases: TGTGCCAGCAGCATTAGCCTCCAAACGGGGGAGACCCAGTACTTC. As protein: CASSISLQTGETQYF. This chain links TRBV5-5 with TRBJ2-5; TRBD2 might be the D (5 bases). This CDR3 is built from 15 residues. Trimming took off 4 bases at V and 5 bases at J, with 18 bases between the two ends. Germline CDR1 and CDR2: SGHKS and YYEKEE (reference sequence).

This clone came up a few times. The J gene is TRBJ1-2, the V gene TRBV7-9, with unresolved D. Between the trimmed V and J ends, which lost 3 bases and 4 bases, there was a span of 15 bases. Germline V lookup: CDR1 SEHNR, CDR2 FQNEAQ (reference sequence). The CDR3 consists of 15 residues. As DNA, the CDR3 is TGTGCCAGCAGCTTGGAGTCAGTTCGGCTCTATGGCTACACCTTC. Translating gives CASSLESVRLYGYTF.

The CDR3 loop is CAWSASGGGREKLFF. CDR3 in DNA: TGTGCCTGGAGTGCCTCGGGGGGAGGGCGGGAAAAACTGTTTTTT. This chain uses TRBV30 with TRBJ1-4, with a possible D match to TRBD1 (5 bases). Trimming stripped 1 base from V and 8 bases from J, with 17 bases between. Germline V gene data show CDR1 as GTSNPN and CDR2 as SVGIG (reference sequence). The CDR3 is 15 residues long.

V usage is TRBV4-3 and J usage is TRBJ1-1, with D perhaps TRBD1 (5 bases). The V gene's germline CDR1 is LGHNA and CDR2 YSLEER. V lost 0 bases, J lost 9 bases, and 14 bases lay in between. The CDR3 runs to 14 residues. The CDR3 protein is CASSQEGTGGKAFF. As DNA, the CDR3 is TGCGCCAGCAGCCAAGAAGGAACGGGGGGTAAAGCTTTCTTT.

The chain combines TRBV4-2 with TRBJ2-1, with 7 bases identical to TRBD1. Germline-derived CDR1 and CDR2 are LGHNA and YNFKEQ. The CDR3 sequence is 16 residues long. Trimming cost V 1 base and J 4 bases; bases outside gene matches: 7. CDR3 sequence (DNA): TGTGCCAGCAGCCAAGCGGACCGGGACAGATACAATGAGCAGTTCTTC. This encodes CASSQADRDRYNEQFF.

The chain is built from TRBV12-5 and TRBJ2-3; the match to TRBD2 covers 8 bases. Trimming cost V 7 bases and J 5 bases; bases outside gene matches: 11. CDR1 LGHNT and CDR2 FRNRAP come from the germline V gene. The CDR3 has 15 amino acids. Here the CDR3 reads CASAGGGGKVDTQYF. CDR3 DNA: TGTGCTAGTGCCGGGGGCGGGGGGAAGGTAGATACGCAGTATTTT. The full variable domain, completed using reference TRBV12-5 and TRBJ2-3, is DARVTQTPRHKVTEMGQEVTMRCQPILGHNTVFWYRQTMMQGLELLAYFRNRAPLDDSGMPKDRFSAEMPDATLATLKIQPSEPRDSAVYFCASAGGGGKVDTQYFGPGTRLTVL.

J is TRBJ1-1 and V is TRBV15; 7 nucleotides align to TRBD1. The V gene's germline CDR1 is LNHNV and CDR2 YYDKDF (reference sequence). The trim removed 1 base at V and 0 bases at J, leaving 5 bases unmatched. The CDR3 sequence is 16 residues long. CDR3 DNA sequence: TGTGCCACCAGCAGAGGACAGGGAGTAGTGAACACTGAAGCTTTCTTT. Amino acid sequence: CATSRGQGVVNTEAFF. The whole variable domain, remainder taken from reference TRBV15 and TRBJ1-1, is DAMVIQNPRYQVTQFGKPVTLSCSQTLNHNVMYWYQQKSSQAPKLLFHYYDKDFNNEADTPDNFQSRRPNTSFCFLDIRSPGLGDTAMYLCATSRGQGVVNTEAFFGQGTRLTVV.

This clone showed up just once. The chain is built from TRBV5-8 and TRBJ2-3; the D gene is possibly TRBD1 (6 bases). With 5 bases removed from V and 5 bases from J, the gap between germline ends came to 12 bases. The CDR3 spans 13 residues. From germline, CDR1 is SGHTS and CDR2 YDEGEE. The CDR3 loop is CASRSTGLDTQYF. CDR3 DNA: TGTGCCAGCAGGTCGACAGGTTTAGATACGCAGTATTTT.

V usage is TRBV15 and J usage is TRBJ1-5; 7 nucleotides match TRBD1. The ends lost 8 bases at V and 4 bases at J; junction bases unmatched: 2. The CDR3 contains 12 residues. CDR1 and CDR2 from the germline V gene are LNHNV and YYDKDF (reference sequence). The CDR3 nucleotides read TGTGCCACCCGGGACAGTAATCAGCCCCAGCATTTT. Encoded protein: CATRDSNQPQHF.

In this sample, this clone turned up once. The chain is built from TRBV7-2 and TRBJ1-1; D call uncertain. Germline V gene lookup returns CDR1 SGHTA and CDR2 FQGNSA. V was trimmed by 5 bases and J by 8 bases, leaving 15 bases between them. The CDR3 loop spans 13 amino acids. Here the CDR3 reads CASSLGPNREAFF. The CDR3 coding sequence is TGTGCCAGCAGCCTTGGTCCTAACAGAGAAGCTTTCTTT.